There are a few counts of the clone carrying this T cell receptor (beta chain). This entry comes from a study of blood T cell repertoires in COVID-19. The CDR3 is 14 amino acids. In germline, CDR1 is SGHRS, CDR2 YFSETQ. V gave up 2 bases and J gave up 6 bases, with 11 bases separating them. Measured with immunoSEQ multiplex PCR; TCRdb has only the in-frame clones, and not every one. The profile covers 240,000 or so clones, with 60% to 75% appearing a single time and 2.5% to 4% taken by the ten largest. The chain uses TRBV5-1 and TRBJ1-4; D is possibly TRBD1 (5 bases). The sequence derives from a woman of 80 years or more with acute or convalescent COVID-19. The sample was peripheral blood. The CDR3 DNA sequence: TGCGCCAGCAGCTTATCGGGGGGAGATGAAAAACTGTTTTTT. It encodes CASSLSGGDEKLFF.